The 25 T cell receptor beta chains given below trace back to one sample, sequenced in a study of control samples from healthy donors and cancer patients (dated by TCRdb to the early 2020s). The library was generated by the immunoSEQ multiplex PCR assay. TCRdb retrieved this table from immuneACCESS and kept in-frame rearrangements only. Not all clones are present; in checked studies, unresolved V genes account for under half, and no reason is known for the remainder. The sample table records about 140,000 clones; 91% of these occur just once. The top ten clonotypes cover more than 6.5% of the sample. Material for sequencing was blood. Every receptor here comes from a young man in good health.

In this sample, this clone turned up a few times. This sequence joins TRBV7-7 and TRBJ2-3; the D gene could be TRBD1 or TRBD2 (5 bases each). V lost 5 bases and J lost 0, with 15 bases in between. The germline V gene has CDR1 SSHAT and CDR2 FNYEAQ (reference sequence). The CDR3 has 16 residues. The CDR3 DNA reads TGTGCCAGCAGCCCGGGACGGTATACTAGCACAGATACGCAGTATTTT. Its translation is CASSPGRYTSTDTQYF. The whole variable domain, remainder taken from reference TRBV7-7 and TRBJ2-3, is GAGVSQSPRYKVTKRGQDVTLRCDPISSHATLYWYQQALGQGPEFLTYFNYEAQPDKSGLPSDRFSAERPEGSISTLTIQRTEQRDSAMYRCASSPGRYTSTDTQYFGPGTRLTVL.

The rearrangement joins TRBV27 to TRBJ2-2; TRBD2 matches at 8 bases. CDR3 length equals 15 residues. V was pared by 7 bases and J by 6 bases, with 10 bases of the junction left unmatched. Germline CDR1 and CDR2: MNHEY and SMNVEV (reference sequence). The CDR3 DNA is TGTGCCAGCAACGGGAGGGGTGGAATGGCCGGGGAGCTGTTTTTT. It codes for CASNGRGGMAGELFF.

The chain joins TRBV18 to TRBJ2-5; D is unresolved. The germline gives CDR1 KGHSH, CDR2 LQKENI. V dropped 3 bases and J dropped 5 bases, with 7 bases sitting between them. There are 12 residues in the CDR3. The CDR3 nucleotides read TGTGCCAGCTCACCCTCCCGGGAGACCCAGTACTTC. Amino acid sequence: CASSPSRETQYF.

This chain connects TRBV7-9 to TRBJ2-7; D gene ambiguous. Germline values: CDR1 SEHNR, CDR2 FQNEAQ (reference sequence). This CDR3 spans 14 amino acids. V lost 2 bases, J lost 2 bases, and 10 bases lay in between. DNA for the CDR3: TGTGCCAGCAGCTTATTCTCGGGCCCCTACGAGCAGTACTTC. It is translated as CASSLFSGPYEQYF.

The chain links TRBV2 to TRBJ1-3; D gene uncertain. Trimming removed 7 bases from V and 0 bases from J, with 13 bases in between. CDR1 and CDR2 from the germline V gene are SNHLY and FYNNEI. The CDR3 is 15 residues long. The CDR3 protein is CASTRRADSGNTIYF. Written as DNA, the CDR3 is TGTGCCAGCACTCGGAGGGCGGACTCTGGAAACACCATATATTTT.

This clone was seen a handful of times. The V call is TRBV10-3, the J call TRBJ1-5, with D perhaps TRBD1 (6 bases). Trimming took off 10 bases at V and 4 bases at J, with 14 bases between the two ends. Germline V gives CDR1 ENHRY, CDR2 SYGVKD. This CDR3 comprises 13 residues. The CDR3 sequence is CATHRDTNQPQHF. CDR3 DNA: TGTGCCACCCACCGGGACACGAATCAGCCCCAGCATTTT.

The chain links TRBV11-2 to TRBJ2-7; 10 positions agree with TRBD2. Germline V gene sequence: CDR1 SGHAT, CDR2 FQNNGV. The V segment lost 3 bases and the J segment 4 bases; nucleotides outside the gene matches: 12. CDR3 size: 17 residues. The CDR3 sequence: CASSLDFWSGGEYEQYF. The CDR3 region has the DNA TGTGCCAGCAGCTTGGACTTTTGGAGCGGGGGGGAATACGAGCAGTACTTC.

CDR3 DNA sequence: TGTGCCAGCAGTGACCAATCTGGGACAGGGGCTGAGCAGTTCTTC. Its translation: CASSDQSGTGAEQFF. This chain connects TRBV6-1 to TRBJ2-1; 10 bases are a match to TRBD1. The CDR3 is 15 residues long. After removal of 3 bases from V and 9 bases from J, the junction contained 8 bases not matched to a gene. Germline CDR1 and CDR2: MNHNS and SASEGT.

The chain recombines TRBV3-1 (or the pseudogene TRBV3-2) with TRBJ2-7; maybe TRBD2 (5 bases). V lost 8 bases to trimming and J lost 2 bases, with 13 bases between them. Germline lookup yields CDR1 LGHDT and CDR2 YNNKEL (reference sequence). The CDR3 has 13 amino acids. CDR3 sequence reads: CASSSGIAYEQYF. The CDR3, as DNA: TGTGCCAGCTCTTCCGGGATAGCCTACGAGCAGTACTTC.

This chain uses TRBV9 with TRBJ1-2; D call uncertain. The germline gives CDR1 SGDLS, CDR2 YYNGEE. Trimming pared 3 bases from V and 8 bases from J, leaving 17 bases between. The CDR3 has 14 amino acids. This chain's CDR3 is CASSAALGRYGYTF. The DNA of the CDR3 is TGTGCCAGCAGCGCGGCGTTGGGTCGCTACGGCTACACCTTC.

This rearrangement joins TRBV19 to TRBJ2-5; D ambiguous. The CDR3 totals 11 residues. Per germline, CDR1 LNHDA and CDR2 SQIVND (reference sequence). Trimming removed 5 bases from V and 5 bases from J, with 6 bases in between. The CDR3 loop is CASSVMETQYF. The CDR3 nucleotides read TGTGCCAGTAGTGTGATGGAGACCCAGTACTTC.

This clone has just one count. This chain uses TRBV24-1 with TRBJ2-2; 10 bases map to TRBD1. CDR1 is KGHDR and CDR2 is SFDVKD in the germline V gene. The CDR3 has 16 residues. V shed 6 bases, J shed 5 bases, and the junction held 8 bases outside the gene matches. The CDR3 reads CATSPGDRGGTGELFF. CDR3 nucleotides: TGTGCCACCAGTCCAGGGGACAGGGGAGGAACCGGGGAGCTGTTTTTT.

The chain recombines TRBV3-1 (or the pseudogene TRBV3-2) with TRBJ1-4; D unresolved. The V gene lost 0 bases and the J gene lost 6 bases, with 11 bases spanning the gap. This CDR3 is built from 15 residues. Germline V gene sequence: CDR1 LGHDT, CDR2 YNNKEL (reference sequence). CDR3 amino acids: CASSQDKLGYEKLFF. As DNA, the CDR3 is TGTGCCAGCAGCCAAGACAAGCTTGGGTATGAAAAACTGTTTTTT.

The rearrangement links TRBV3-1 (or the pseudogene TRBV3-2) to TRBJ2-7, with 8 bases matching TRBD2. This CDR3 spans 14 amino acids. Germline-derived CDR1 and CDR2 are LGHDT and YNNKEL (reference sequence). V lost 3 bases to trimming and J lost 7 bases; unmatched junction nucleotides: 8. The CDR3 spells CASSHGGGGLEQYF. In DNA, the CDR3 is TGTGCCAGCAGCCACGGGGGCGGGGGGCTGGAGCAGTACTTC.

This rearrangement joins TRBV13 to TRBJ1-2; D is unresolved. The CDR3 totals 12 residues. Germline V CDR1 and CDR2: PRHDT, FYEKMQ (reference sequence). Trimming pared 4 bases from V and 8 bases from J, leaving 11 bases between. CDR3 sequence: CASSSSGWGYTF. Written as DNA, the CDR3 is TGTGCCAGCAGCTCCAGTGGTTGGGGCTACACCTTC.

The rearrangement links TRBV30 to TRBJ1-6; D call uncertain. Germline V gene lookup returns CDR1 GTSNPN and CDR2 SVGIG (reference sequence). V shed 1 base and J shed 10 bases, with 11 bases lying between them. The CDR3 contains 13 residues. The chain's CDR3 is CAWSEDLESPLHF. The CDR3 nucleotides read TGTGCCTGGAGTGAGGACCTTGAGTCACCCCTCCACTTT.

This clone was seen just once. This chain connects TRBV7-2 to TRBJ2-4; D ambiguous. Germline V gene lookup returns CDR1 SGHTA and CDR2 FQGNSA. Trimming left V 5 bases short and J 2 bases short, with 10 bases between. CDR3 length: 14 amino acids. CDR3 loop: CASSPLPTKNIQYF. The CDR3 region has the DNA TGTGCCAGCAGCCCACTACCTACCAAAAACATTCAGTACTTC.

This clone appeared a single time. The chain recombines TRBV19 with TRBJ2-1; D gene uncertain. This CDR3 region has 14 residues. CDR1 is LNHDA and CDR2 is SQIVND in the germline V gene (reference sequence). V lost 0 bases, J lost 7 bases, and 10 bases lay in between. CDR3 in DNA: TGTGCCAGTAGTATAGATAGGGATCTGAATGAGCAGTTCTTC. Protein product: CASSIDRDLNEQFF.

The chain joins TRBV28 to TRBJ1-1, with D uncertain. CDR3 length: 12 amino acids. Germline loops: CDR1 MDHEN, CDR2 SYDVKM. Trimming removed 8 bases at V and 8 bases at J, with 15 bases between. The CDR3 loop is CASRPRIEEAFF. CDR3 sequence (DNA): TGTGCCAGCCGGCCCCGCATCGAGGAAGCTTTCTTT.

V and J are TRBV12-3 or TRBV12-4 and TRBJ1-5; no definite D call. CDR3 length: 13 amino acids. V was trimmed by 7 bases and J by 9 bases, leaving 16 bases between them. In DNA, the CDR3 is TGTGCCAGCACCTGGAGGGAACGCGGGCCCCAGCATTTT. Protein product: CASTWRERGPQHF.

The J gene is TRBJ1-2, the V gene TRBV4-3, with no clear D. CDR3 length equals 14 residues. CDR1 is LGHNA, CDR2 YSLEER, per germline. The V gene lost 0 bases and the J gene lost 4 bases, with 9 bases spanning the gap. The CDR3 nucleotides read TGCGCCAGCAGCCAAGATATGGTACTCTATGGCTACACCTTC. Translated, it gives CASSQDMVLYGYTF.

In this sample, this clone turned up once. The rearrangement joins TRBV2 to TRBJ2-3, with 12 bases lining up with TRBD2. The V gene end was trimmed by 9 bases and the J gene end by 2 bases; junction bases not matched to a gene: 6. CDR3 length equals 15 residues. Germline CDR1 and CDR2: SNHLY and FYNNEI. The CDR3: CASTRTSGNTDTQYF. CDR3 nucleotides: TGTGCCAGTACTCGGACTAGCGGGAACACAGATACGCAGTATTTT.

The chain couples TRBV11-2 to TRBJ2-3; 9 bases agree with TRBD2. With V trimmed by 1 base and J by 7 bases, 6 bases remained unmatched. Germline values: CDR1 SGHAT, CDR2 FQNNGV. This CDR3 region has 15 residues. CDR3 coding DNA: TGTGCCAGCAGCTTAGGGGCGGGGGGGATGAATACGCAGTATTTT. As protein: CASSLGAGGMNTQYF.

The genes are TRBV27 and TRBJ1-5; tentative D call: TRBD1 (6 bases). The CDR3 runs to 15 residues. Trimming took 0 bases from V and 6 from J, leaving 12 bases between them. Looked up from germline, CDR1 is MNHEY and CDR2 is SMNVEV (reference sequence). The CDR3 spells CASSLSEQGGQPQHF. The CDR3 nucleotides are TGTGCCAGCAGTTTATCTGAACAGGGCGGTCAGCCCCAGCATTTT.

The sample holds one count of this clone. This chain links TRBV18 with TRBJ2-1, with a possible D match to TRBD2 (5 bases). V lost 4 bases to trimming and J lost 5 bases, with 9 bases between them. Germline CDR1 is KGHSH and CDR2 is LQKENI. CDR3 length: 13 amino acids. The CDR3 nucleotides read TGTGCCAGCTCACAGGGAGAAAACAATGAGCAGTTCTTC. Protein sequence: CASSQGENNEQFF.